This TCR beta chain was sequenced during a study of blood T cell repertoires in COVID-19. V shed 0 bases and J shed 3 bases, with 11 bases lying between them. The V gene's germline CDR1 is MGHRA and CDR2 YSYEKL. The CDR3 sequence is 15 residues long. Profiled with immunoSEQ multiplex PCR; TCRdb holds only in-frame clones, not every one. The sample has under 300,000 clones; roughly 85% are singletons. This clonotype was obtained from a woman in her 30s with active or convalescent COVID-19. This chain uses TRBV4-1 with TRBJ1-1; maybe TRBD1 (6 bases). The sequenced sample consisted of peripheral blood. The DNA for the CDR3 is TGCGCCAGCAGCCAAGATCTGGGGGCCTACACTGAAGCTTTCTTT. Translating it yields CASSQDLGAYTEAFF.